This entry features one T cell receptor beta chain sequence. This entry is derived from a study of CD8 T cells in Susac syndrome. Reverse transcription of about 0.5 to 1 ug RNA was performed with random hexamers. Amplification of TCR beta CDR3 was carried out by immunoSEQ multiplex PCR, which covered 54 Vbeta and 13 Jbeta segments. TCRdb re-analysed the immunoSEQ multiplex PCR reads in MiXCR, keeping a single row per CDR3 protein. The profile shows 400,000 or so distinct CDR3 sequences, about 85% of them singletons. Treatment-naive patients with stable or active relapsing-remitting disease served as multiple sclerosis controls. TEMRA cells were FACS-enriched, and CD8+ and CD4+ T cells were isolated negatively. The CDR3 consists of 15 residues. Per germline, CDR1 MGHRA and CDR2 YSYEKL. Unmatched junction bases numbered 4, after V lost 4 bases and J lost 0 bases.

This clonotype originated in a human donor with multiple sclerosis. The sequencing sample was made of CD8+ T cells from PBMCs. The genes are TRBV4-1 and TRBJ2-7, with 9 bases that match TRBD1. The CDR3 DNA sequence: TGCGCCAGCAGCCGGGGACAGGGCGGCTCCTACGAGCAGTACTTC. Its translation: CASSRGQGGSYEQYF.